This TCR beta chain was observed in a study of T cell responses to AZD1222 COVID-19 vaccine. CDR1 SGHKS and CDR2 YYEKEE come from the germline V gene (reference sequence). This CDR3 spans 19 amino acids. Deletions cut 2 bases from V and 4 bases from J, with 26 bases between. Measured with immunoSEQ multiplex PCR; TCRdb has only the in-frame clones, and not every one. The sample shows approximately 100,000 clones, about 90% of them seen only once. The receptor's source is an adult in good health. The sequencing here drew on peripheral blood, taken on day 0 of MenACWY control vaccination. This chain uses TRBV5-5 with TRBJ2-3; D possibly corresponds to TRBD1 (5 bases). CDR3 in amino acids: CASSFASVGGAGGADTQYF. CDR3 DNA sequence: TGTGCCAGCAGCTTTGCCTCCGTAGGTGGGGCAGGCGGAGCAGATACGCAGTATTTT.